This TCR beta chain was identified in a study of OX40 agonist ivuxolimab in advanced cancers. Generated by immunoSEQ multiplex PCR, the TCRdb table keeps only in-frame clones and is missing some. The table includes over 40,000 clones, around four fifths detected once. The length of the CDR3 is 14 residues. CDR1 LNHDA and CDR2 SQIVND come from the germline V gene (reference sequence). The J segment lost 6 bases and the V segment lost 9 bases, leaving 8 bases of the junction unmatched. The TCR sequence derives from an adult with an advanced solid tumor such as melanoma, head and neck, liver or kidney cancer. The material sequenced was CD4+ or CD8+ T cells sorted from blood, taken in a trial of the OX40 agonist ivuxolimab. This chain joins TRBV19 and TRBJ1-4, with 9 positions matching TRBD1. For the CDR3, the DNA is TGTGCCAGCAATACAGGGGGCTCGCATGAAAAACTGTTTTTT. As protein: CASNTGGSHEKLFF.